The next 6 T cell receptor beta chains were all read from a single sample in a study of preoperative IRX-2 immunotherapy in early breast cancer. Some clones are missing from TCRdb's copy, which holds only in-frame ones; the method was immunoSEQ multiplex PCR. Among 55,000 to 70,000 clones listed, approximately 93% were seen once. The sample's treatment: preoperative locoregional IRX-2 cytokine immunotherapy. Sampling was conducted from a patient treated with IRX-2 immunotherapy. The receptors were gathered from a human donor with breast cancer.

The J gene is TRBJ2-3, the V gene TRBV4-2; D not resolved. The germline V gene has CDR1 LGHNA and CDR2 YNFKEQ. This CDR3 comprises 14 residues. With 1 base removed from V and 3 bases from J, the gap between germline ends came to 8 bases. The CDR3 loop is CASSQVAPTDTQYF. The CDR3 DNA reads TGTGCCAGCAGCCAAGTTGCACCGACAGATACGCAGTATTTT.

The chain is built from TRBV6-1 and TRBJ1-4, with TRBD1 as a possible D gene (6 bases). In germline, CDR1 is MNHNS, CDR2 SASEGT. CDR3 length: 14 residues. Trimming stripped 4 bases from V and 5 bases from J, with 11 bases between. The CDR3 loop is CASSATGKNEKLFF. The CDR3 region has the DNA TGTGCCAGCAGTGCGACAGGAAAGAATGAAAAACTGTTTTTT.

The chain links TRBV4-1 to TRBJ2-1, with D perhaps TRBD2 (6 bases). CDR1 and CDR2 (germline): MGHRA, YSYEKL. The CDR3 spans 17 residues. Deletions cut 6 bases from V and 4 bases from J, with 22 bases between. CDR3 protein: CASRFTPGPGGYNEQFF. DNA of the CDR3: TGCGCCAGCAGGTTCACCCCCGGGCCTGGAGGGTACAATGAGCAGTTCTTC.

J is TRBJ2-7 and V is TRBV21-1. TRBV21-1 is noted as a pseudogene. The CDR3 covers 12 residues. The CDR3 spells CASRTPSYEQYF. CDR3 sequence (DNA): TGTGCCAGCAGAACCCCAAGCTACGAGCAGTACTTC.

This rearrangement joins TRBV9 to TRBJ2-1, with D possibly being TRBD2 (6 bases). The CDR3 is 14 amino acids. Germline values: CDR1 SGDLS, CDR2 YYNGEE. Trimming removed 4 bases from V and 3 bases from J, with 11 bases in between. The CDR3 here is CASSPRLVYNEQFF. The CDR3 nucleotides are TGTGCCAGCAGCCCGCGACTAGTCTACAATGAGCAGTTCTTC. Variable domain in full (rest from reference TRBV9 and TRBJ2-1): DSGVTQTPKHLITATGQRVTLRCSPRSGDLSVYWYQQSLDQGLQFLIQYYNGEERAKGNILERFSAQQFPDLHSELNLSSLELGDSALYFCASSPRLVYNEQFFGPGTRLTVL.

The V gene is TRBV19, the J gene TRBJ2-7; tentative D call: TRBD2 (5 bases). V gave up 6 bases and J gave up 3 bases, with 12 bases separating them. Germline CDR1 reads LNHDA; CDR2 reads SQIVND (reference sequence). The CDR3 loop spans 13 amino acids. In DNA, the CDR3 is TGTGCCAGTAGCAGCGGAACTAACTACGAGCAGTACTTC. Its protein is CASSSGTNYEQYF. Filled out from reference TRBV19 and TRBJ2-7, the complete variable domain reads DGGITQSPKYLFRKEGQNVTLSCEQNLNHDAMYWYRQDPGQGLRLIYYSQIVNDFQKGDIAEGYSVSREKKESFPLTVTSAQKNPTAFYLCASSSGTNYEQYFGPGTRLTVT.